This T cell receptor (beta chain) was documented in a study of T cells in Graves' hyperthyroidism and ophthalmopathy. Study overall: Peripheral blood was secured at the point of initial diagnosis, before any treatment. Study results and limitations: The model foresaw ophthalmopathy a median 6.5 months prior to onset.

Amplified regions were TCR beta CDR3 sequences from RNA transcripts. RT-PCR in the first round (using the HTBI primer set) targeted the TCR CDR3. From the multiplex PCR reads, TCRdb called clonotypes with MiXCR, one entry per CDR3 protein. The sample holds roughly 380,000 distinct CDR3 sequences, over 11% seen once. Lactation, pregnancy, other autoimmune disease or uncontrolled infection led to exclusion of patients. PBMCs came from 10 ml fresh peripheral blood. At least ten counts were recorded for this clonotype. Its cognate antigen is unknown. This receptor was identified in an older woman with Graves' hyperthyroidism. The sequencing input was blood.

CDR3 loop: CASSWKGISSGSLTDTQYF. In DNA, the CDR3 is TGCGCCAGCAGCTGGAAGGGGATTTCTAGCGGGAGTTTGACAGATACGCAGTATTTT. The gene calls are TRBV5-1 and TRBJ2-3; 10 nucleotides match TRBD2. Per germline, CDR1 SGHRS and CDR2 YFSETQ. The CDR3 is 19 residues long. With 3 bases clipped from V and 3 bases from J, the junction kept 16 bases outside the gene matches.